This T cell receptor (beta chain) was observed in a study of control samples from healthy donors and cancer patients. V was trimmed by 5 bases and J by 6 bases, leaving 13 bases between them. From germline, CDR1 is GTSNPN and CDR2 SVGIG (reference sequence). The CDR3 loop spans 12 amino acids. TCRdb keeps only in-frame clones here, not all; method: immunoSEQ multiplex PCR. The sample carries about 410,000 clones, around 90% recorded once. This clonotype originated in a man in his forties with head and neck cancer. Sample: PBMCs. The rearrangement uses TRBV30 and TRBJ1-1, with a possible D match to TRBD1 (5 bases). CDR3 DNA sequence: TGTGCCTGGGACCGACGGGGGGCTGAAGCTTTCTTT. This translates into CAWDRRGAEAFF.